This T cell receptor beta chain was identified in a study of T cell responses to AZD1222 COVID-19 vaccine. V lost 6 bases to trimming and J lost 7 bases; unmatched junction nucleotides: 7. From germline, CDR1 is MDHEN and CDR2 SYDVKM. CDR3 length: 13 residues. Libraries were prepared by immunoSEQ multiplex PCR; TCRdb keeps only in-frame clonotypes and omits some of them. Counted here are approximately 130,000 clones, over 85% occurring once; the ten biggest clones make up about 3.1%. The sequence was collected from an adult in good health. The J gene is TRBJ1-2, the V gene TRBV28; 8 nucleotides agree with TRBD1. The material sequenced was peripheral blood, taken on day 0 of AZD1222 vaccination. The CDR3 region is CASRKTGGGGYTF. In DNA, the CDR3 is TGTGCCAGCAGAAAAACAGGGGGTGGTGGCTACACCTTC.